What follows are 14 T cell receptor beta chains derived from one specimen sequenced in a study of OX40 agonist ivuxolimab in advanced cancers. Some clones are missing from TCRdb's copy, which holds only in-frame ones; the method was immunoSEQ multiplex PCR. The table lists 60,000 to 80,000 clones, about nine tenths of them singletons. Material: CD4+ or CD8+ T cells sorted from blood, obtained in a trial of the OX40 agonist ivuxolimab. All receptors come from an adult with an advanced solid tumor such as melanoma, head and neck, liver or kidney cancer.

V is TRBV4-3 and J is TRBJ1-2; D possibly corresponds to TRBD1 (6 bases). Between the trimmed V and J ends, which lost 3 bases and 7 bases, there was a span of 15 bases. Germline CDR1 and CDR2: LGHNA and YSLEER. The CDR3 contains 14 residues. This CDR3 is CASSQTQGTFGYTF. DNA of the CDR3: TGCGCCAGCAGCCAGACACAGGGTACTTTTGGCTACACCTTC.

This chain links TRBV5-8 with TRBJ1-5, with D hard to call. Germline CDR1 is SGHTS and CDR2 is YDEGEE. Trimming stripped 4 bases from V and 5 bases from J, with 13 bases between. The CDR3 is 14 amino acids. CDR3 sequence: CASSLAFTDQPQHF. The CDR3, as DNA: TGTGCCAGCAGCCTAGCTTTCACTGATCAGCCCCAGCATTTT.

The rearrangement joins TRBV9 to TRBJ1-6, with D possibly TRBD1 on 5 matching bases. Germline CDR1 is SGDLS and CDR2 is YYNGEE. V shed 4 bases and J shed 10 bases, with 18 bases lying between them. The CDR3 totals 15 residues. The CDR3 DNA sequence: TGTGCCAGCAGCCCGAGGGACGGTCTAGGGTCACCCCTCCACTTT. This gives the protein CASSPRDGLGSPLHF.

There are a few counts of this clone. J is TRBJ2-1 and V is TRBV5-5; D tentatively fits TRBD1 or TRBD2 (5 bases each). V was shortened by 4 bases and J by 10 bases, with 15 bases between the two germline ends. Germline V gene data show CDR1 as SGHKS and CDR2 as YYEKEE (reference sequence). There are 13 residues in the CDR3. The CDR3: CASSGDPGREQFF. The CDR3 nucleotides are TGTGCCAGCAGCGGGGACCCGGGCAGGGAGCAGTTCTTC.

The DNA of the CDR3 is TGCAGCGTTGGAGGAGGGAACACTGAAGCTTTCTTT. Translation: CSVGGGNTEAFF. The rearrangement links TRBV29-1 to TRBJ1-1; D not resolved. Germline-derived CDR1 and CDR2 are SQVTM and ANQGSEA. Deletions cut 4 bases from V and 1 base from J, with 7 bases between. This CDR3 comprises 12 residues.

The rearrangement joins TRBV11-2 to TRBJ1-2; D is unclear. V was clipped by 4 bases and J by 1 base, with 13 bases between them. The CDR3 loop spans 15 amino acids. Germline CDR1 and CDR2: SGHAT and FQNNGV. CDR3 loop: CASSSLRRDNYGYTF. For the CDR3, the DNA is TGTGCCAGCAGCTCCCTCCGGCGGGATAACTATGGCTACACCTTC.

The chain carries TRBV5-6 and TRBJ1-1; no clear D gene. The CDR3 is 15 residues long. The V end was cut by 5 bases, the J end by 6 bases, with 20 bases between. Germline assignment: CDR1 SGHDT and CDR2 YYEEEE. CDR3 in DNA: TGTGCCAGCAGGGGTGTCGCCGCGGGGATCGCTGAAGCTTTCTTT. Protein sequence: CASRGVAAGIAEAFF. The full variable domain, in which reference TRBV5-6 and TRBJ1-1 provide the parts outside the CDR3, is DAGVTQSPTHLIKTRGQQVTLRCSPKSGHDTVSWYQQALGQGPQFIFQYYEEEERQRGNFPDRFSGHQFPNYSSELNVNALLLGDSALYLCASRGVAAGIAEAFFGQGTRLTVV.

This clone was picked up a small number of times. This rearrangement joins TRBV18 to TRBJ1-5; possible D gene TRBD1, 5 bases. Germline CDR1 is KGHSH and CDR2 is LQKENI. The CDR3 consists of 15 residues. Deletions cut 4 bases from V and 7 bases from J, with 17 bases between. The CDR3 loop reads CASSRDGAAGQPQHF. The CDR3 DNA sequence: TGTGCCAGCTCACGGGACGGAGCGGCCGGGCAGCCCCAGCATTTT.

The gene calls are TRBV5-5 and TRBJ2-5; maybe TRBD2 (5 bases). V shed 1 base and J shed 7 bases, with 11 bases lying between them. The germline V gene has CDR1 SGHKS and CDR2 YYEKEE (reference sequence). This CDR3 is 13 amino acids long. The CDR3 loop reads CASSLREIRTQYF. The CDR3, as DNA: TGTGCCAGCAGCTTGAGGGAGATCAGGACCCAGTACTTC. The full variable domain, its missing parts supplied by reference TRBV5-5 and TRBJ2-5, is DAGVTQSPTHLIKTRGQQVTLRCSPISGHKSVSWYQQVLGQGPQFIFQYYEKEERGRGNFPDRFSARQFPNYSSELNVNALLLGDSALYLCASSLREIRTQYFGPGTRLLVL.

This chain uses TRBV28 with TRBJ1-5; the D is unclear. V dropped 7 bases and J dropped 4 bases, with 14 bases sitting between them. The CDR3 spans 14 residues. Germline CDR1 reads MDHEN; CDR2 reads SYDVKM. The DNA of the CDR3 is TGTGCCAGCACTTTGGGGTCCCAAAATCAGCCCCAGCATTTT. Translating it yields CASTLGSQNQPQHF.

The rearrangement links TRBV7-3 to TRBJ2-7, with a weak D call TRBD1 (5 bases). V was cut by 3 bases and J by 6 bases, with 6 bases left in between. CDR1 SGHTA and CDR2 FQGTGA come from the germline V gene. The CDR3 sequence is 11 residues long. The CDR3 nucleotides are TGTGCCAGCAGCTTCAGGGCCGAGCAGTACTTC. Translating gives CASSFRAEQYF.

This clone was recorded once. Within the sample, other DNA sequences also encode this same CDR3. This chain links TRBV6-5 with TRBJ1-1; TRBD1 is a possible D gene (6 bases). The germline V and J ends were trimmed by 0 bases and 3 bases, with 11 bases remaining between them. This CDR3 has 15 amino acids. Germline assignment: CDR1 MNHEY and CDR2 SVGAGI. The CDR3 reads CASSYSQGGDTEAFF. In DNA, the CDR3 is TGTGCCAGCAGTTACTCACAGGGAGGGGACACTGAAGCTTTCTTT.

The gene calls are TRBV11-2 and TRBJ1-1; a possible D gene is TRBD1 (5 bases). The CDR3 spans 13 residues. Trimming stripped 6 bases from V and 1 base from J, with 9 bases between. Germline V gene data show CDR1 as SGHAT and CDR2 as FQNNGV. The CDR3 is CASRVGENTEAFF. CDR3 nucleotide sequence: TGTGCCAGCAGGGTAGGGGAGAACACTGAAGCTTTCTTT.

The genes are TRBV5-1 and TRBJ1-3; D gene unclear. The CDR3 is made up of 15 amino acids. V gave up 4 bases and J gave up 0 bases, with 11 bases separating them. The germline CDR1 and CDR2 sequences are SGHRS and YFSETQ. CDR3 amino acids: CASSLGGASGNTIYF. In nucleotides, the CDR3 is TGCGCCAGCAGCCTTGGAGGAGCCTCTGGAAACACCATATATTTT.